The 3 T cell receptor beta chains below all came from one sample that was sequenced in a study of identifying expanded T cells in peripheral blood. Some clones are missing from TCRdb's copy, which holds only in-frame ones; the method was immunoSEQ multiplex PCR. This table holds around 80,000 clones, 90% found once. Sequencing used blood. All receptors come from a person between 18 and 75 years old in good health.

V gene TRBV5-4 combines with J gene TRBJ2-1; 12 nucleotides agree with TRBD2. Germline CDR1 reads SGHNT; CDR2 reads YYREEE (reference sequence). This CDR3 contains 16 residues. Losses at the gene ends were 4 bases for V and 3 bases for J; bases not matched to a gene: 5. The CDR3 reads CASSPGLAGIYNEQFF. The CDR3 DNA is TGTGCCAGCAGCCCCGGACTAGCGGGGATCTACAATGAGCAGTTCTTC.

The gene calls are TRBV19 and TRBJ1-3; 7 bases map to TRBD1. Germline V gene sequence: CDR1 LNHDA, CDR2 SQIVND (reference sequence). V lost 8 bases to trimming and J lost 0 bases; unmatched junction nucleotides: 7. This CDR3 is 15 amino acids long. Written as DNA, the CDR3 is TGTGCCAGTCTCCCGACAGGGAGCTCTGGAAACACCATATATTTT. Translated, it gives CASLPTGSSGNTIYF.

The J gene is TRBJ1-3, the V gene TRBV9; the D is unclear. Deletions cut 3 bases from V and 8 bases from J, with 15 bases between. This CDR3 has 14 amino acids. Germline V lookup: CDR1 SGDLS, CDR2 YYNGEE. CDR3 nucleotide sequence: TGTGCCAGCAGCGACTTGTCATCCGGGGACACCATATATTTT. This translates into CASSDLSSGDTIYF.